The 2 T cell receptor beta chains listed next were all sequenced from one sample in a study of blood T cell repertoires in COVID-19. The assay was immunoSEQ multiplex PCR, and TCRdb's table has in-frame clones only and misses some. Of 100,000 to 150,000 clones listed, 70% to 90% are singletons. The source material was PBMCs or T cells enriched from blood (not recorded which). These receptor sequences come from a woman aged 45 to 65 who had recovered from COVID-19.

J is TRBJ1-5 and V is TRBV11-2; TRBD1 aligns across 7 bases. This CDR3 is 15 amino acids long. CDR1 is SGHAT and CDR2 is FQNNGV in the germline V gene. Trimming took 2 bases from V and 4 from J; bases not matched to a gene: 5. The CDR3 coding sequence is TGTGCCAGCAGCTTACAGGGGGTCTATAATCAGCCCCAGCATTTT. Protein sequence: CASSLQGVYNQPQHF.

This chain links TRBV5-4 with TRBJ2-5; D perhaps matches TRBD1 (6 bases). The CDR3 has 15 amino acids. Germline lookup yields CDR1 SGHNT and CDR2 YYREEE (reference sequence). Trimming stripped 1 base from V and 5 bases from J, with 15 bases between. The chain's CDR3 is CASSLSGSRGETQYF. The CDR3 nucleotides are TGTGCCAGCAGCTTGTCCGGGTCGAGGGGGGAGACCCAGTACTTC.